Listed below are T cell receptor beta chains from one sample, sequenced in a study of blood T cells in healthy people across ages. MiXCR, applied by TCRdb to the 5' RACE reads, yields one record per CDR3 protein. The table shows around 650,000 distinct CDR3 sequences, with around two fifths occurring only once. The specimen sequenced was blood. Receptors originate from a man older than 75 in good health. CDR3s include the opening cysteine and the closing phenylalanine or tryptophan. The D gene is left open where the match is weak. Clone size is given for some rows only: seen once, a few or many times, or a class if the clone is expanded.

cdr3_nt: TGCGCCAGCAGCCAAGTAATGGCTTCTGATACGCAGTATTTT; cdr3_aa: CASSQVMASDTQYF; j_call: TRBJ2-3; d_call: -; v_call: TRBV4-3; clone_size: many
cdr3_nt: TGTGCCAGCAGCTCAGCGGGAACCCACACAGATACGCAGTATTTT; cdr3_aa: CASSSAGTHTDTQYF; j_call: TRBJ2-3; d_call: TRBD2; v_call: TRBV7-3; clone_size: -
cdr3_nt: TGCAGTGCTAGGGGAGGTGTAGTAGCGGGAAGGAATGAGCAGTTCTTC; cdr3_aa: CSARGGVVAGRNEQFF; j_call: TRBJ2-1; d_call: TRBD2; v_call: TRBV20-1; clone_size: -
cdr3_nt: TGTGCCAGCATCCCCCCGGGACAGGGTCCTCTCAATGAGCAGTTCTTC; cdr3_aa: CASIPPGQGPLNEQFF; j_call: TRBJ2-1; d_call: TRBD1; v_call: TRBV27; clone_size: -
cdr3_nt: TGTGCCAGCAGCTTAGACGAAGGGCGGAGCTATGGCTACACCTTC; cdr3_aa: CASSLDEGRSYGYTF; j_call: TRBJ1-2; d_call: -; v_call: TRBV7-2; clone_size: few
cdr3_nt: TGTGCCAGCAGCCAAGTAGGAAGCGGGGGGGACAATGAGCAGTTCTTC; cdr3_aa: CASSQVGSGGDNEQFF; j_call: TRBJ2-1; d_call: TRBD2; v_call: TRBV4-2; clone_size: many
cdr3_nt: TGTGCCAGCAGCCACCAAACAGGGCGGACTGAAGCTTTCTTT; cdr3_aa: CASSHQTGRTEAFF; j_call: TRBJ1-1; d_call: -; v_call: TRBV7-2; clone_size: -
cdr3_nt: TGTGCCAGCGGAAGGACAGGGGGTACCTACGAGCAGTACTTC; cdr3_aa: CASGRTGGTYEQYF; j_call: TRBJ2-7; d_call: TRBD1; v_call: TRBV6-5; clone_size: once
cdr3_nt: TGTGCCGTCAGTCGATCTAGCACAGATACGCAGTATTTT; cdr3_aa: CAVSRSSTDTQYF; j_call: TRBJ2-3; d_call: -; v_call: TRBV6-1; clone_size: -
cdr3_nt: TGTGCCAGCAGCTATAGCGGGAGGGCCCCCAATGAGCAGTACTTC; cdr3_aa: CASSYSGRAPNEQYF; j_call: TRBJ2-7; d_call: TRBD2; v_call: TRBV7-9; clone_size: -
cdr3_nt: TGTGCCAGCAGCGTTTTGCGGGGGGCTAGCTCCTACAATGAGCAGTTCTTC; cdr3_aa: CASSVLRGASSYNEQFF; j_call: TRBJ2-1; d_call: TRBD2; v_call: TRBV9; clone_size: -